This T cell receptor (beta chain) was found in a study of post-analysis software for immune sequencing data. Findings and limits, study-wide: Elevated frequency relative to controls characterized roughly five TRBV segments in patients, TRBV5-6, TRBV5-1 and TRBV20-1 among them.

This clonotype was observed a few times. The antigen is undetermined. V dropped 3 bases and J dropped 0 bases, with 12 bases sitting between them. The CDR3 runs to 16 residues. In germline, CDR1 is SGHAT, CDR2 FQNNGV. Unique molecular identifiers featured in each of the TCR beta cDNA libraries. A single record per CDR3 protein comes from TCRdb applying MiXCR to the PCR reads. The table includes hundreds of thousands of distinct CDR3 sequences, about 44% detected once. V is TRBV11-2 and J is TRBJ2-4; D not certain. Material for sequencing was blood. The receptor was derived from a girl under 18 with multiple sclerosis. The DNA of the CDR3 is TGTGCCAGCAGCTTCCTGACACCCCTAGCCAAAAACATTCAGTACTTC. Its protein product is CASSFLTPLAKNIQYF.